The entry below gives a single T cell receptor (beta chain) sequence along with its context. Its antigen is undetermined. The sample comes from a study of blood T cells in healthy people across ages. Overall study findings and caveats: TCR beta diversity was tightly associated with the proportion of naive T cells.

V shed 5 bases, J shed 8 bases, and the junction held 9 bases outside the gene matches. CDR3 length equals 14 residues. A sample-barcoded 5' primer and a J-beta primer mix were used in a second PCR of roughly 7 to 11 cycles. TCRdb used MiXCR to reprocess the 5' RACE reads, holding one entry per CDR3 protein. The data contain almost 1 million distinct CDR3 sequences, 45% to 60% of them singletons. The origin of this receptor is a woman aged 60-75 years in good health. J is TRBJ1-5 and V is TRBV12-3 or TRBV12-4; TRBD1 aligns across 7 bases. The sequencing sample was made of blood. CDR3 coding DNA: TGTGCCAGCAGTAAAGGGACAGTCCTTAAGCCCCAGCATTTT. Translated: CASSKGTVLKPQHF.